This entry features one TCR beta chain sequence. Its cognate antigen is unknown. The assay looked at about 10^5 TCR templates in each sample. The data were produced by immunoSEQ multiplex PCR, yet TCRdb's version contains in-frame clones alone and is incomplete. There are approximately 3,600 clones in the sample; more than 45% occur only once, and around 5% lies in the top ten. CDR3 length: 12 amino acids. The V gene's germline CDR1 is MNHNY and CDR2 SVGAGI (reference sequence). The ends were cut back, 10 bases at V and 0 bases at J, with 8 bases in the middle. This entry is derived from a study of siplizumab effects on memory and regulatory T cells. Study-level background: Mixed lymphocyte reactions were matched in twos, containing siplizumab at 0.95 to 1 ug/mL or lacking drug.

A 37°C coculture lasting less than 7 days was applied to the mixed lymphocyte reaction cells. Study-wide results and caveats: The mapping of alloreactive clones to unstimulated subsets covered only a minor fraction of them.

Sequencing input: CFSE-low (dividing) CD4+ T cells sorted from an allogeneic mixed lymphocyte reaction. J is TRBJ2-3 and V is TRBV6-6; D unresolved. The receptor comes from a human donor in good health; the cells came from an allogeneic mixed lymphocyte reaction. The CDR3 loop is CATGASTDTQYF. The CDR3 DNA follows: TGTGCCACTGGAGCTAGCACAGATACGCAGTATTTT.